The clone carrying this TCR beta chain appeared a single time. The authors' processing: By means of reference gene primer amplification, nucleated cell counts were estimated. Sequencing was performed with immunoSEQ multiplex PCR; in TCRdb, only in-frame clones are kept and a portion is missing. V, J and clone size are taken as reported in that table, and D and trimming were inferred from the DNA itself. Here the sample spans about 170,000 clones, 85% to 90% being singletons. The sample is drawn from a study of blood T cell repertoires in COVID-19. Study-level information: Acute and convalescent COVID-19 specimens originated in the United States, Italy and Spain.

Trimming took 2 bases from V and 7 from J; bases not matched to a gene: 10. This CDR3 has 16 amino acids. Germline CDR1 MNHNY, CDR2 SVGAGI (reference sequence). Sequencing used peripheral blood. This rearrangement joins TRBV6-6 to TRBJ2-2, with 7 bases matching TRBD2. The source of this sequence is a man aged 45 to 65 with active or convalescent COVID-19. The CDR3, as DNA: TGTGCCAGCAGTTACCCCCGCGGGAGTATCGGCGGGGAGCTGTTTTTT. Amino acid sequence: CASSYPRGSIGGELFF.